The 12 T cell receptor beta chains below all came from one sample that was sequenced in a study of CD8 T cells in ankylosing spondylitis. TCRdb re-called the 5' RACE reads with MiXCR, one entry per CDR3 protein. The repertoire includes 200,000 to 300,000 distinct CDR3 sequences, 8% to 9% of them detected once, and roughly 5% sits in the top ten. Source material: blood, either unsorted or a sorted T cell fraction (not recorded which). The receptors stem from a female donor with ankylosing spondylitis or in good health (not recorded which).

This clonotype was observed at least ten times. The V gene is TRBV7-2, the J gene TRBJ2-5; 8 bases agree with TRBD1. The CDR3 has 16 amino acids. Germline V lookup: CDR1 SGHTA, CDR2 FQGNSA. Unmatched junction bases numbered 8, after V lost 0 bases and J lost 5 bases. CDR3 protein: CASSLAGQGAGETQYF. For the CDR3, the DNA is TGTGCCAGCAGCTTAGCCGGGCAGGGGGCAGGGGAGACCCAGTACTTC.

At least ten counts were recorded for this clonotype. The chain carries TRBV28 and TRBJ2-6; the D is unclear. Germline CDR1 and CDR2: MDHEN and SYDVKM. Trimming removed 6 bases at V and 0 bases at J, with 3 bases between. This CDR3 contains 13 residues. The CDR3 region is CASRTSGANVLTF. CDR3 nucleotide sequence: TGTGCCAGCAGGACCTCTGGGGCCAACGTCCTGACTTTC. The full variable domain, its missing parts supplied by reference TRBV28 and TRBJ2-6, is DVKVTQSSRYLVKRTGEKVFLECVQDMDHENMFWYRQDPGLGLRLIYFSYDVKMKEKGDIPEGYSVSREKKERFSLILESASTNQTSMYLCASRTSGANVLTFGAGSRLTVL.

This clonotype was seen many times. V and J are TRBV25-1 and TRBJ1-4; D possibly corresponds to TRBD1 (5 bases). V shed 5 bases and J shed 11 bases, with 15 bases lying between them. There are 13 residues in the CDR3. CDR1 MGHDK and CDR2 SYGVNS come from the germline V gene. As DNA, the CDR3 is TGTGCCAGCAGTCCAACCCCGACAGTTAAACTGTTTTTT. Protein: CASSPTPTVKLFF.

As for this clonotype: This may arise from a read error, as a much more abundant clone is one base away. The J gene is TRBJ2-5, the V gene TRBV12-3 or TRBV12-4; the match to TRBD2 covers 7 bases. The CDR3 spans 13 residues. The CDR3 DNA reads TGTGCCCGCAGCCCCGGGGAGGGCCGGACCCAGTACTTC. This sequence encodes CARSPGEGRTQYF.

The chain joins TRBV11-2 to TRBJ2-1, with D possibly TRBD2 on 6 matching bases. In germline, CDR1 is SGHAT, CDR2 FQNNGV. Trimming stripped 5 bases from V and 12 bases from J, with 17 bases between. The CDR3 contains 13 residues. The CDR3 DNA sequence: TGTGCCAGCAGCCCCGGGGACTCCCTACCGCAGTTCTTC. Its translation is CASSPGDSLPQFF.

The table lists this clonotype with many counts. The gene calls are TRBV29-1 and TRBJ1-1; D not resolved. Trimming left V 1 base short and J 10 bases short, with 1 base between. The germline CDR1 and CDR2 sequences are SQVTM and ANQGSEA. The length of the CDR3 is 8 residues. The DNA for the CDR3 is TGCAGCGTTGAAGCAGCTTTCTTT. Its protein product is CSVEAAFF.

This clonotype was seen repeatedly, ten times or more. The gene calls are TRBV9 and TRBJ2-3; D gene uncertain. Germline-derived CDR1 and CDR2 are SGDLS and YYNGEE. V gave up 1 base and J gave up 2 bases, with 8 bases separating them. The CDR3 runs 14 residues. This CDR3 reads CASSVSPATDTQYF. CDR3 DNA: TGTGCCAGCAGCGTATCGCCTGCCACAGATACGCAGTATTTT.

This clonotype was seen only a few times. This chain joins TRBV29-1 and TRBJ2-2, with a weak D call TRBD1 (5 bases). V was clipped by 5 bases and J by 0 bases, with 10 bases between them. Looked up from germline, CDR1 is SQVTM and CDR2 is ANQGSEA. The CDR3 spans 14 residues. CDR3: CSVFTGTNTGELFF. The CDR3 bases are TGCAGCGTTTTTACAGGAACGAACACCGGGGAGCTGTTTTTT.

This clonotype has a count of ten or more. J is TRBJ2-1 and V is TRBV28, with 9 bases fitting TRBD2. Germline loops: CDR1 MDHEN, CDR2 SYDVKM. V shed 4 bases, J shed 0 bases, and the junction held 7 bases outside the gene matches. There are 17 residues in the CDR3. CDR3: CASSSLSGSHSYNEQFF. Written as DNA, the CDR3 is TGTGCCAGCAGTTCCCTTAGCGGGAGCCACTCCTACAATGAGCAGTTCTTC.

This clonotype was picked up a small number of times. This may be a read error: a much more frequent sequence differs by one nucleotide. The CDR3 spells CASSRTGEQYF. The CDR3 region has the DNA TGTGCCAGCAGCCGCACCGGCGAGCAGTACTTC. The V call is TRBV6-5, the J call TRBJ2-7; D not certain. V dropped 6 bases and J dropped 6 bases, with 9 bases sitting between them. The CDR3 is 11 amino acids. The germline V gene encodes CDR1 MNHEY and CDR2 SVGAGI.

In this sample, this clonotype turned up many times. This rearrangement joins TRBV10-2 to TRBJ2-7, with D uncertain. The CDR3 is 14 residues long. Germline V gene data show CDR1 as WSHSY and CDR2 as SAAADI. The V and J ends lost 5 bases and 3 bases respectively, with 14 bases between them. As DNA, the CDR3 is TGCGCCAGCAGTTCGGACCTAGTTGGCTACGAGCAGTACTTC. Protein product: CASSSDLVGYEQYF.

This clonotype has at least ten counts. The chain recombines TRBV2 with TRBJ2-5, with D tentatively TRBD1 (6 bases). Trimming pared 5 bases from V and 5 bases from J, leaving 12 bases between. The CDR3 runs 13 residues. CDR1 SNHLY and CDR2 FYNNEI come from the germline V gene. CDR3 sequence (DNA): TGTGCCAGCAGTCGGGACACGGTGGAGACCCAGTACTTC. This sequence encodes CASSRDTVETQYF.